This T cell receptor (beta chain) was observed in a study of blood T cell repertoires in COVID-19. The V gene's germline CDR1 is MGHRA and CDR2 YSYEKL. CDR3 length: 15 residues. The V segment lost 0 bases and the J segment 5 bases; nucleotides outside the gene matches: 3. Per the original methods: The assay estimated nucleated cells by amplifying reference gene primers. Assay used: immunoSEQ multiplex PCR; TCRdb lists only in-frame clones, some missing. That table is the source of V, J and clone size, and D and trimming were worked out from the DNA. The profile shows under 150,000 clones, over 70% of them singletons.

This sequence was found in a man between 50 and 59 years old with acute or convalescent COVID-19. The chain carries TRBV4-1 and TRBJ2-5; 10 nucleotides align to TRBD2. Sequencing was done on a sample of peripheral blood. Here the CDR3 DNA reads TGCGCCAGCAGCCAAGATCTGACTAGCGGGGAGACCCAGTACTTC. Amino acid sequence: CASSQDLTSGETQYF.